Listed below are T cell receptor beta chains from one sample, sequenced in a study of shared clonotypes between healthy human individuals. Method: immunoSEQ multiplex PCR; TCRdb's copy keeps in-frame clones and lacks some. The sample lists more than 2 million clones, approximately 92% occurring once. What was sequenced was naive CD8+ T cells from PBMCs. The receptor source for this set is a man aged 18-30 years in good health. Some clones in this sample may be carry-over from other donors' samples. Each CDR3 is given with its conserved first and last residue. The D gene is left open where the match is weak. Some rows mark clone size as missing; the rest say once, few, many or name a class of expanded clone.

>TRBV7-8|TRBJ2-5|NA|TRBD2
TGTGCCAGCAGCTTCTCTAGCGGGAGGCAGTACCAAGAGACCCAGTACTTC
CASSFSSGRQYQETQYF
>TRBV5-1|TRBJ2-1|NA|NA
TGCGCCAGCAACCAGGAAACGAATGAGCAGTTCTTC
CASNQETNEQFF
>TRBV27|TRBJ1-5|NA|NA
TGTGCCAGCGGAACCGTAGGGGGAAATCAGCCCCAGCATTTT
CASGTVGGNQPQHF
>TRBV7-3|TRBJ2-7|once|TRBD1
TGTGCCAGCAGCTCTTTTGGGACAGGGGGGTCCTACGAGCAGTACTTC
CASSSFGTGGSYEQYF
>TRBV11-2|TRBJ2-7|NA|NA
TGTGCCAGCAGCTTAGGGTATGGGAGCTCCTACGAGCAGTACTTC
CASSLGYGSSYEQYF
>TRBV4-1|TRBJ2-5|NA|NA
TGCGCCAGCAGCCCCTGGGGCATGGGGGATCAAGAGACCCAGTACTTC
CASSPWGMGDQETQYF
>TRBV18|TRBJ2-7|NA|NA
TGTGCCAGCTCACCATCGGACCGATACGAGCAGTACTTC
CASSPSDRYEQYF
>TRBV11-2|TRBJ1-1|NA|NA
TGTGCCAGCAGCGACCGGACAGCTCGCATGAACACTGAAGCTTTCTTT
CASSDRTARMNTEAFF
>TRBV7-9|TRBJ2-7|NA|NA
TGTGCCAGCAGCCCTAGGGGCGACGAGCAGTACTTC
CASSPRGDEQYF
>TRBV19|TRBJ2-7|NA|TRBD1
TGTGCCAGTAGTCCCCTCCGGGACAGGTACGAGCAGTACTTC
CASSPLRDRYEQYF
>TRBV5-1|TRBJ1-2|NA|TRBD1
TGCGCCAGCAGCCTGACAGGGTTTAACTATGGCTACACCTTC
CASSLTGFNYGYTF
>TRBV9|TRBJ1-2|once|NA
TGTGCCAGCAGCGTAGCTGCCCACCAGATTAACTATGGCTACACCTTC
CASSVAAHQINYGYTF
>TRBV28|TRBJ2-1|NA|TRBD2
TGTGCCAGCAGTTCCCCGGGGCTACGGGCTAGCGGGAGGTACAGCTCCTACAATGAGCAGTTCTTC
CASSSPGLRASGRYSSYNEQFF
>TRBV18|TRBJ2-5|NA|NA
TGTGCCAGCTCACTACCTCCGTTCAACTCCGGAGAGACCCAGTACTTC
CASSLPPFNSGETQYF
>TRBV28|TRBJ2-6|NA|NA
TGTGCCTCAACGTCACACATCTCTGGGGCCAACGTCCTGACTTTC
CASTSHISGANVLTF
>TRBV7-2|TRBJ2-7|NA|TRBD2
TGTGCCAGCAGCCCCCGGACTAGCGGATTCTACGAGCAGTACTTC
CASSPRTSGFYEQYF
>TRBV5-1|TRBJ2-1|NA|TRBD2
TGCGCCAGCAGCTTGGCGTCACAATCAACCGGACTAGCGGCGATCTACAATGAGCAGTTCTTC
CASSLASQSTGLAAIYNEQFF
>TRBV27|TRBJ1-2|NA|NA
TGTGCCAGCACCTCGGGACCCGGGGACTATGGCTACACCTTC
CASTSGPGDYGYTF
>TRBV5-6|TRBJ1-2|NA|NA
TGTGCCAGCAGGCAGTCCGGCTTCTATGGCTACACCTTC
CASRQSGFYGYTF
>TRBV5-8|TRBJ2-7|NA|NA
TGTGCCAGCAGCTTGAGTGAAACTTGGTTC
CASSLSETWF
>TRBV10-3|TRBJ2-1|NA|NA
TGTGCCATCAATACGGCGAGCTCCTACAATGAGCAGTTCTTC
CAINTASSYNEQFF
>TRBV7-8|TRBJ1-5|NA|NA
TGTGCCAGCAGCTTAGGGCCGAGGGGAAGCAATCAGCCCCAGCATTTT
CASSLGPRGSNQPQHF
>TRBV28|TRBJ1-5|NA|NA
TGTGCCAGCAGTTTTCTTGAGTCCAATCAGCCCCAGCATTTT
CASSFLESNQPQHF
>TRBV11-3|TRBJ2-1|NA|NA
TGTGCCAGCAGCTCAACCGGGACAAACTCCTACAATGAGCAGTTCTTC
CASSSTGTNSYNEQFF
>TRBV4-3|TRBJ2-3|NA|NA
TGCGCCAGTAGCCCGGGGCTAGTAACAGATACGCAGTATTTT
CASSPGLVTDTQYF
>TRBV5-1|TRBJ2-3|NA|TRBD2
TGCGCCAGCAGCTTGCTAGCGGGAGGGCCGGGAGATACGCAGTATTTT
CASSLLAGGPGDTQYF
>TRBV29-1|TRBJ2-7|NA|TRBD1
TGCAGCGTTGAAATTCAGGGACAGGGGACATTCTACGAGCAGTACTTC
CSVEIQGQGTFYEQYF
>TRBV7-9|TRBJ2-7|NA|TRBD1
TGTGCCAGCAGCTTCAACCCGGGACAGGGCCCCTACGAGCAGTACTTC
CASSFNPGQGPYEQYF
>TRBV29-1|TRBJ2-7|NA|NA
TGCAGCGTTGGACTCATGGGCGAGCAGTACTTC
CSVGLMGEQYF
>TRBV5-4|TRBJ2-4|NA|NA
TGTGCCAGCAGCCTTGGGTCGGGGACACTAGCCAAAAACATTCAGTACTTC
CASSLGSGTLAKNIQYF
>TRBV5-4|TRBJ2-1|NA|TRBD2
TGTGCCAGCAGCTTGACCCCTAGCGGGAGTCTCGGCGTGGATGAGCAGTTCTTC
CASSLTPSGSLGVDEQFF
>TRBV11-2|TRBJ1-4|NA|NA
TGTGCCAGCAGCTTCGACGCGTGGGGGGGAACTAATGAAAAACTGTTTTTT
CASSFDAWGGTNEKLFF
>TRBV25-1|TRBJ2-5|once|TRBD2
TGTGCCAGCAGTGAAAGAGCGTGGCTAGCGGGAGGAATAGAGACCCAGTACTTC
CASSERAWLAGGIETQYF
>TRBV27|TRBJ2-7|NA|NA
TGTGCCAGCAGTCCGGGTGATAGGCCCTACGAGCAGTACTTC
CASSPGDRPYEQYF
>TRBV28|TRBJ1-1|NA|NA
TGTGCCAGCAGCCCTCCAGGGCACACTGAAGCTTTCTTT
CASSPPGHTEAFF
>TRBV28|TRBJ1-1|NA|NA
TGTGCCAGCAGCCTCAGGGGCTTCATGAACACTGAAGCTTTCTTT
CASSLRGFMNTEAFF
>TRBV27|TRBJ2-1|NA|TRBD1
TGTGCCAGCAGTTCCATCAACAGGGGGTCTGAGCAGTTCTTC
CASSSINRGSEQFF
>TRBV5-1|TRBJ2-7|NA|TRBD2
TGCGCCAGCAGCGCCAGTAGCGGGAGCTCCTACGAGCAGTACTTC
CASSASSGSSYEQYF
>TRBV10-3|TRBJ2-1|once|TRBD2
TGTGCCATCAGTGAGTCGATCTTGCCCAGAGCGGGATTAATCAACAATGAGCAGTTCTTC
CAISESILPRAGLINNEQFF
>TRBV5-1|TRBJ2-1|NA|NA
TGCGCCAGCAGCTTCCGGGACAATGAGCAGTTCTTC
CASSFRDNEQFF
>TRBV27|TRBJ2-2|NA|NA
TGTGCCAGCAGTTTAAGGGGAAGCACCGGGGAGCTGTTTTTT
CASSLRGSTGELFF
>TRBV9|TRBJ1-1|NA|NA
TGTGCCAGCAGCGCCAGGGGTAAGACTGAAGCTTTCTTT
CASSARGKTEAFF
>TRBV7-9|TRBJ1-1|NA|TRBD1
TGTGCCAGCAGGGGCAGGGGGCCCACTGAAGCTTTCTTT
CASRGRGPTEAFF
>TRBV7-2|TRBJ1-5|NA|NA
TGTGCCAGCAGCTTAACCACTCGCAATCAGCCCCAGCATTTT
CASSLTTRNQPQHF
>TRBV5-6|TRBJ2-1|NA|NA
TGTGCCAGCAGCTTGGCGGAGGGGGCGCGAGAGTTCTTC
CASSLAEGAREFF
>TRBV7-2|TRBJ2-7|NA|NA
TGTGCCAGCAGCTTAGTTGGTGGTTTTTACGAGCAGTACTTC
CASSLVGGFYEQYF